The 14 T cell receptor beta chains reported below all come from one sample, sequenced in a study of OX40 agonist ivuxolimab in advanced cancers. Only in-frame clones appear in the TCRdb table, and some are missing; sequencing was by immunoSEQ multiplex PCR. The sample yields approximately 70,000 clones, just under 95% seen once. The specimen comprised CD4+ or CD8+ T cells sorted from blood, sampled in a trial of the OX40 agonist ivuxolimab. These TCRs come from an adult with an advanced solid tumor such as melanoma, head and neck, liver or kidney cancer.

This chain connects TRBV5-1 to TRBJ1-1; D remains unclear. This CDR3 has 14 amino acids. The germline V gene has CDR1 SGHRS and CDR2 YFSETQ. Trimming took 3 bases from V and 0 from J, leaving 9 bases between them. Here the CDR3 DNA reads TGCGCCAGCAGCTGGTCGGTGATGAACACTGAAGCTTTCTTT. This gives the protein CASSWSVMNTEAFF. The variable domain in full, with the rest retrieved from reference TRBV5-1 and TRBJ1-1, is KAGVTQTPRYLIKTRGQQVTLSCSPISGHRSVSWYQQTPGQGLQFLFEYFSETQRNKGNFPGRFSGRQFSNSRSEMNVSTLELGDSALYLCASSWSVMNTEAFFGQGTRLTVV.

The CDR3 nucleotides read TGTGCCAGCAGTGTCCACGGACAGGGAAACTATGGCTACACCTTC. It yields the protein CASSVHGQGNYGYTF. The chain carries TRBV6-5 and TRBJ1-2; TRBD1 agrees at 8 bases. The CDR3 has 15 residues. Per germline, CDR1 MNHEY and CDR2 SVGAGI. V lost 5 bases, J lost 2 bases, and 7 bases stayed unmatched.

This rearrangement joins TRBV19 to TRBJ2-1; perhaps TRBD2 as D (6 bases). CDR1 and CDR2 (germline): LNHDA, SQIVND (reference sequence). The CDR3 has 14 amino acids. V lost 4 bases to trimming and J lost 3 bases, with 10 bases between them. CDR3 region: CASSTPGGYNEQFF. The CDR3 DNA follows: TGTGCCAGTAGTACCCCCGGGGGCTACAATGAGCAGTTCTTC.

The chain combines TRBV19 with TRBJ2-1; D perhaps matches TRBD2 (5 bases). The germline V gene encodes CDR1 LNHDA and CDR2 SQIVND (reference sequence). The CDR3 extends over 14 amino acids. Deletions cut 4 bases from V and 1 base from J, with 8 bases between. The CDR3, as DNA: TGTGCCAGTAGTACAGGAGGATCCTACAATGAGCAGTTCTTC. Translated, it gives CASSTGGSYNEQFF.

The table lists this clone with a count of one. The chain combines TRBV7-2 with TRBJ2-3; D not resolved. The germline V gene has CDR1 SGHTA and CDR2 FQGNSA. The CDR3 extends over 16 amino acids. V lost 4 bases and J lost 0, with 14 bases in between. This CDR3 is CASSSYPHSSTDTQYF. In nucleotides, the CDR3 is TGTGCCAGCAGCTCCTACCCTCACTCTAGCACAGATACGCAGTATTTT. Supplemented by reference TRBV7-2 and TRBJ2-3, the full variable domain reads GAGVSQSPSNKVTEKGKDVELRCDPISGHTALYWYRQSLGQGLEFLIYFQGNSAPDKSGLPSDRFSAERTGGSVSTLTIQRTQQEDSAVYLCASSSYPHSSTDTQYFGPGTRLTVL.

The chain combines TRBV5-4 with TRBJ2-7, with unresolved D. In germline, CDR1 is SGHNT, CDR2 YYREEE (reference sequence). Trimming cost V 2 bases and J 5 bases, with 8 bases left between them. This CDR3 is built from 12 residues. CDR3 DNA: TGTGCCAGCAGCTTAGGTGCCCACGAGCAGTACTTC. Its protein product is CASSLGAHEQYF.

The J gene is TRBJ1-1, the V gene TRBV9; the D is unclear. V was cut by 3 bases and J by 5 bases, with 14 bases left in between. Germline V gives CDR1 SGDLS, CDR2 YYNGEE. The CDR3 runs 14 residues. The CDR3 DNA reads TGTGCCAGCAGCGCCCTCCCAGCGGGGACTGAAGCTTTCTTT. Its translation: CASSALPAGTEAFF.

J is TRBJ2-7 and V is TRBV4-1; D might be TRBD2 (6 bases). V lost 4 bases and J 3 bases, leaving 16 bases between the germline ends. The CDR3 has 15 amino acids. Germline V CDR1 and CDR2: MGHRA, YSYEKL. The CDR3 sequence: CASSLRAGTHYEQYF. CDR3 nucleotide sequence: TGCGCCAGCAGCCTTCGGGCGGGAACCCACTACGAGCAGTACTTC.

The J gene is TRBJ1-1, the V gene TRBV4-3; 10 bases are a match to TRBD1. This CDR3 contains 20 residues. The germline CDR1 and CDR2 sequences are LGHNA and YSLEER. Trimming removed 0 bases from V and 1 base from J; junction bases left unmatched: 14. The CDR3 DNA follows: TGCGCCAGCAGCCAAGATCAGGACAGGGGGATGACTCCACCGAACACTGAAGCTTTCTTT. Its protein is CASSQDQDRGMTPPNTEAFF.

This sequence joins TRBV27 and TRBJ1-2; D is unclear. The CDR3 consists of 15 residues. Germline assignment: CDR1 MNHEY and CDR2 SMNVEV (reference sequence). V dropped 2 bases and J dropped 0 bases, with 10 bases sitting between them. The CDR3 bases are TGTGCCAGCAGTTTAGGGTTCGCAGCTAACTATGGCTACACCTTC. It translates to CASSLGFAANYGYTF.

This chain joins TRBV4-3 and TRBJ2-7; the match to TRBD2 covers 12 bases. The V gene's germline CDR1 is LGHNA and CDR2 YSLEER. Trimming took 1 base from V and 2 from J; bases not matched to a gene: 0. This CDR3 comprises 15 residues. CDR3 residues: CASSQGTSGTYEQYF. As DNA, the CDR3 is TGCGCCAGCAGCCAAGGGACTAGCGGGACCTACGAGCAGTACTTC.

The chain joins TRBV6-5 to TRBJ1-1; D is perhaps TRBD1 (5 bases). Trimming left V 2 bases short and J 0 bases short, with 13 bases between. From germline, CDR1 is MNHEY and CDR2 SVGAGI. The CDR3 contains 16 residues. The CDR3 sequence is CASSYGRGVMNTEAFF. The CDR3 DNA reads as TGTGCCAGCAGTTACGGGAGGGGCGTTATGAACACTGAAGCTTTCTTT.

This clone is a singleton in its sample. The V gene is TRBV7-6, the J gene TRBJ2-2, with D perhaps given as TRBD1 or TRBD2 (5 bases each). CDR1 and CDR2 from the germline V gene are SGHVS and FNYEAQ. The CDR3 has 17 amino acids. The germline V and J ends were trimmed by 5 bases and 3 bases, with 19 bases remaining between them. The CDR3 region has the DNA TGTGCCAGCAGCCGCTACCGAAGGGACCCGGACACCGGGGAGCTGTTTTTT. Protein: CASSRYRRDPDTGELFF.

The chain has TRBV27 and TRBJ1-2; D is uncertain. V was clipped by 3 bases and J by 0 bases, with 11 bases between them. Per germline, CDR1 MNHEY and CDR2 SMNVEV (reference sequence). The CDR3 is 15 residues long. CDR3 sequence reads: CASSFSQNSNYGYTF. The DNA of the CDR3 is TGTGCCAGCAGTTTCAGTCAGAACTCTAACTATGGCTACACCTTC.